Sequencing of this TCR beta chain was carried out in a study of technical replicates of blood from several donors. Germline V gene sequence: CDR1 MNHEY, CDR2 SMNVEV (reference sequence). The CDR3 extends over 17 amino acids. The trim removed 5 bases at V and 5 bases at J, leaving 11 bases unmatched. The repertoire was sequenced with immunoSEQ multiplex PCR; TCRdb's copy has only in-frame clones and lacks some. The profile shows over 85,000 clones, about 95% of them singletons. The source is a human donor in good health. Sample: T cells isolated from PBMCs. The chain employs TRBV27 and TRBJ2-5; 13 bases map to TRBD2. The CDR3 loop reads CASSTETSGRSRETQYF. The CDR3, as DNA: TGTGCCAGCAGTACCGAGACTAGCGGGAGGTCTCGGGAGACCCAGTACTTC.